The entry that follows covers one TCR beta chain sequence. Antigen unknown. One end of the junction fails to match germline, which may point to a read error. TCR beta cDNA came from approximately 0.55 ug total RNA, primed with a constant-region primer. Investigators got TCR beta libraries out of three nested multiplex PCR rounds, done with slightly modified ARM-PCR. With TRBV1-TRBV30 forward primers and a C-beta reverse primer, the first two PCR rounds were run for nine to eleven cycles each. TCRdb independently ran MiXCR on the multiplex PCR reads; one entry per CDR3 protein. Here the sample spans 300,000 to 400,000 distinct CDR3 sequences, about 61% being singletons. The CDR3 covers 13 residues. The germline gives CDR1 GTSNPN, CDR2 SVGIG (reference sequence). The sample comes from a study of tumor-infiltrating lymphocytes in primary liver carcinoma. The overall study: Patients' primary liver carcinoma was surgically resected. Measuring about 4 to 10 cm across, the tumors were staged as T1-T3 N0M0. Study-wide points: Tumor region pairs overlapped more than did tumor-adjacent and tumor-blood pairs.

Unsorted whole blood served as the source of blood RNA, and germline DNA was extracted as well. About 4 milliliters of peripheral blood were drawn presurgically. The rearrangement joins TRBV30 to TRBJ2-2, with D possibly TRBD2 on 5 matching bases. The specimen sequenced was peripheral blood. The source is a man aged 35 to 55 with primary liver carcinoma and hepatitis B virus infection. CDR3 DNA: TGTGCCTGGGGTTATTTTTCAACCGGGGAACTGTTTTTC. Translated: CAWGYFSTGELFF.